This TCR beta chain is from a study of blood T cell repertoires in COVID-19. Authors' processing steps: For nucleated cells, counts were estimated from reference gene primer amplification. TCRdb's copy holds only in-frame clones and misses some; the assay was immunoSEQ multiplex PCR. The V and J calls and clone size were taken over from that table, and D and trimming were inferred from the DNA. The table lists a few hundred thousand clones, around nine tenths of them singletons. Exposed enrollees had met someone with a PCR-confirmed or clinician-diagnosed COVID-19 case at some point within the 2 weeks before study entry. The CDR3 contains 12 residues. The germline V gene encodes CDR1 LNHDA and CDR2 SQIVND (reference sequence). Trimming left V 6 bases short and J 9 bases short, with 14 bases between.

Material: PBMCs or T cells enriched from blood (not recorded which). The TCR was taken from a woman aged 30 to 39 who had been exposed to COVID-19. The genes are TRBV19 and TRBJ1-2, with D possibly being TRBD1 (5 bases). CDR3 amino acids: CASSTLGPRYTF. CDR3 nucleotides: TGTGCCAGTAGCACCTTGGGGCCACGCTACACCTTC.